This T cell receptor beta chain was captured by sequencing in a study of cytomegalovirus exposure and HLA in healthy donors. Study background: In an earlier analysis, around 120 million unique TCR beta sequences were found from 150 million to 200 million T cells. Study-level findings and limits: Researchers reported in a later analysis that a missense DCLRE1C variant was tied to TCR beta V- and J-gene trimming.

As for this clone: Antigen specificity is unknown.

Trimming removed 1 base at V and 2 bases at J, with 14 bases between. Germline assignment: CDR1 SGHNT and CDR2 YENEEA. The CDR3 spans 16 residues. The PCR made use of 60 Vbeta and 13 Jbeta primers. Under the authors' procedure: The count from a later analysis was 79 million or so unique TCR beta chains, some 9.9 million of them shared. Generated by immunoSEQ multiplex PCR, the TCRdb table keeps only in-frame clones and is missing some. V and J calls and clone size follow that table, whereas D and trimming were derived from the DNA. The sample shows some 200,000 clones, approximately 85% of them seen only once. Each donor's status was that of a healthy bone marrow donor.

The chain carries TRBV11-3 and TRBJ1-1; D remains ambiguous. Sequencing input: PBMCs. The receptor's source is a girl aged 5 to 17 in good health and CMV-seropositive. This CDR3 is CASSLVGRVPNTEAFF. The CDR3, as DNA: TGTGCCAGCAGCTTAGTAGGGCGGGTACCTAACACTGAAGCTTTCTTT.